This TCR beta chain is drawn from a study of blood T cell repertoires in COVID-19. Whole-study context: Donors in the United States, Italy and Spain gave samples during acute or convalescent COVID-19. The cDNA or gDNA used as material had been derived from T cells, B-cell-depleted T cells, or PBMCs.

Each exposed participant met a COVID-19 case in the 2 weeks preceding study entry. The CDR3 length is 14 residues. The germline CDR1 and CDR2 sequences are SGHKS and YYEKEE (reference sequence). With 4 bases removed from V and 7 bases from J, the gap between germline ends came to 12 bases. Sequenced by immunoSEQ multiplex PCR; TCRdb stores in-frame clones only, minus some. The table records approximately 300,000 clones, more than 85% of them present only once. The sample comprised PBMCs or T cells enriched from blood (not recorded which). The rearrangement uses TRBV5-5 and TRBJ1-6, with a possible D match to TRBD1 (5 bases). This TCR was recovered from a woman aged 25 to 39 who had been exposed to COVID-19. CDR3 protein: CASSRQFLNSPLHF. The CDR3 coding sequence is TGTGCCAGCAGCCGACAGTTTCTCAATTCACCCCTCCACTTT.